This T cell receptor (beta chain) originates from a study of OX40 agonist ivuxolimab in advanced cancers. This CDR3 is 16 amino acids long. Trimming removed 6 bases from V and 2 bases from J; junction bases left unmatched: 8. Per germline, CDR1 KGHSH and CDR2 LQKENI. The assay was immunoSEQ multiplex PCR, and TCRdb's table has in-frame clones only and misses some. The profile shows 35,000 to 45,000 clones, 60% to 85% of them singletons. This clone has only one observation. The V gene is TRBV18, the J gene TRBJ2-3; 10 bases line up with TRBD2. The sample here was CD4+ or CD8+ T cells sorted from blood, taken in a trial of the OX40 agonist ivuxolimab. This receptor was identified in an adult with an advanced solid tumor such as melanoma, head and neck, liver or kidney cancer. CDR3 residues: CASSLGLAATTDTQYF. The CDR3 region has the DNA TGTGCCAGCTCTCTTGGACTAGCGGCCACCACAGATACGCAGTATTTT.